Presented here are 13 T cell receptor beta chains from one specimen sequenced in a study of CD8 T cells in Susac syndrome. Random-hexamer reverse transcription was applied to roughly 0.5 to 1 ug RNA. MiXCR, applied by TCRdb to the immunoSEQ multiplex PCR reads, yields one record per CDR3 protein. The table has around 170,000 distinct CDR3 sequences, 90% to 95% seen once; the top ten hold approximately 0.11%. The sample comprised CD4+ T cells from PBMCs. These receptors were taken from a human donor with Susac syndrome.

The J gene is TRBJ2-5, the V gene TRBV5-1, with D possibly being TRBD2 (6 bases). The V gene lost 5 bases and the J gene lost 5 bases, with 13 bases spanning the gap. Germline V CDR1 and CDR2: SGHRS, YFSETQ. The CDR3 loop spans 13 amino acids. The CDR3 DNA reads TGCGCCAGCAGGCCTAGCGCCTCGGAGACCCAGTACTTC. It encodes CASRPSASETQYF.

The CDR3 spells CASSWGQGLYEQYF. In DNA form, the CDR3 reads TGCGCCAGCAGCTGGGGACAGGGGTTATACGAGCAGTACTTC. This chain connects TRBV5-1 to TRBJ2-7; 10 bases match TRBD1. The CDR3 contains 14 residues. With 3 bases clipped from V and 4 bases from J, the junction kept 4 bases outside the gene matches. CDR1 is SGHRS, CDR2 YFSETQ, per germline.

The chain recombines TRBV5-1 with TRBJ1-1; D remains ambiguous. CDR3 length equals 16 residues. Germline V gives CDR1 SGHRS, CDR2 YFSETQ. V lost 0 bases and J lost 0, with 12 bases in between. The CDR3 DNA follows: TGCGCCAGCAGCTTGGGCCCCAGCCTCATGAACACTGAAGCTTTCTTT. As protein: CASSLGPSLMNTEAFF.

V usage is TRBV29-1 and J usage is TRBJ1-6; possibly TRBD1 for D (6 bases). Germline assignment: CDR1 SQVTM and CDR2 ANQGSEA. The V and J ends lost 7 bases and 7 bases respectively, with 14 bases between them. CDR3 size: 13 residues. The CDR3 nucleotides read TGCAGCGCGAGAACAGGGAGCAATTCACCCCTCCACTTT. Its translation is CSARTGSNSPLHF.

There are a few counts of this clonotype. V usage is TRBV7-9 and J usage is TRBJ2-7, with TRBD2 matching over 10 bases. This CDR3 is 13 amino acids long. CDR1 and CDR2 from the germline V gene are SEHNR and FQNEAQ (reference sequence). Unmatched junction bases numbered 3, after V lost 6 bases and J lost 4 bases. The DNA of the CDR3 is TGTGCCAGCAGTTTACTAGCGGGGTACGAGCAGTACTTC. Translating gives CASSLLAGYEQYF.

The sample holds one count of this clonotype. The chain joins TRBV13 to TRBJ2-7, with 7 bases lining up with TRBD1. The CDR3 runs to 14 residues. The V gene end was trimmed by 5 bases and the J gene end by 5 bases; junction bases not matched to a gene: 9. Germline V gene lookup returns CDR1 PRHDT and CDR2 FYEKMQ (reference sequence). Here the CDR3 reads CASSHRQGINEQYF. The DNA of the CDR3 is TGTGCCAGCAGCCACAGACAGGGTATCAACGAGCAGTACTTC.

The chain combines TRBV20-1 with TRBJ1-1; D gene unclear. This CDR3 region has 14 residues. CDR1 DFQATT and CDR2 SNEGSKA come from the germline V gene (reference sequence). Trimming removed 6 bases at V and 0 bases at J, with 14 bases between. The CDR3 bases are TGCAGTGCCCCCTCAAAAGAAGTGAACACTGAAGCTTTCTTT. This translates into CSAPSKEVNTEAFF.

This chain uses TRBV6-2 or TRBV6-3 with TRBJ1-1; 7 nucleotides line up with TRBD1. With 2 bases clipped from V and 0 bases from J, the junction kept 9 bases outside the gene matches. Germline V gives CDR1 MNHEY, CDR2 SVGEGT. CDR3 length: 17 amino acids. The DNA for the CDR3 is TGTGCCAGCAGTTACCCAGGGGGATGGGGTTTGAACACTGAAGCTTTCTTT. Protein sequence: CASSYPGGWGLNTEAFF.

The V gene is TRBV4-2, the J gene TRBJ2-5; a weak D match, TRBD1 (6 bases). CDR1 is LGHNA and CDR2 is YNFKEQ in the germline V gene. The CDR3 length is 16 residues. V lost 1 base and J 0 bases, leaving 12 bases between the germline ends. CDR3 loop: CASSQVARDNQETQYF. For the CDR3, the DNA is TGTGCCAGCAGCCAAGTCGCTCGGGACAACCAAGAGACCCAGTACTTC.

CDR3 sequence: CATRIDRGEQYF. The DNA of the CDR3 is TGTGCCACCCGAATCGACAGGGGCGAGCAGTACTTC. The V gene is TRBV7-9, the J gene TRBJ2-7; 8 positions match TRBD1. The CDR3 has 12 residues. Looked up from germline, CDR1 is SEHNR and CDR2 is FQNEAQ (reference sequence). Trimming at V came to 10 bases and at J to 6 bases, leaving 8 bases not matched to a gene.

Only a few counts were recorded for this clonotype. The V call is TRBV11-2, the J call TRBJ2-6; D gene ambiguous. Germline V lookup: CDR1 SGHAT, CDR2 FQNNGV. The CDR3 has 14 residues. V lost 5 bases, J lost 0 bases, and 5 bases lay in between. The CDR3 sequence is CASSRISGANVLTF. The CDR3 coding sequence is TGTGCCAGCAGCCGCATCTCTGGGGCCAACGTCCTGACTTTC.

V and J are TRBV5-4 and TRBJ1-3; TRBD1 matches 9 bases. V lost 4 bases to trimming and J lost 2 bases; unmatched junction nucleotides: 4. The CDR3 has 15 residues. Looked up from germline, CDR1 is SGHNT and CDR2 is YYREEE (reference sequence). The CDR3, as DNA: TGTGCCAGCAGCCCCACAGGGGGCGCTGGAAACACCATATATTTT. Amino acids: CASSPTGGAGNTIYF.

This rearrangement joins TRBV28 to TRBJ2-7; 10 bases align to TRBD2. This CDR3 is 15 amino acids long. From germline, CDR1 is MDHEN and CDR2 SYDVKM. Germline trimming cut 6 bases from V and 2 bases from J; bases unmatched to any gene: 7. Here the CDR3 reads CASSASGGPTYEQYF. DNA for the CDR3: TGTGCCAGCAGCGCTAGCGGGGGCCCTACCTACGAGCAGTACTTC.